There are a few counts of the clone carrying this TCR beta chain. As yet, its antigen is unknown. This sample is drawn from a study of neurological immune-mediated disorders. The study's findings and limits: On phylogenetic grouping, the repertoires of 18 of 34 multiple sclerosis patients fell within one related-CDR3 cluster, constituting a possible signature.

This sample's time point: longitudinal time-point 1 (baseline). CDR3 size: 13 residues. Germline V gene sequence: CDR1 DFQATT, CDR2 SNEGSKA (reference sequence). Trimming cost V 6 bases and J 2 bases; bases outside gene matches: 7. Sequencing runs each generated in excess of 190 million TCR-beta sequences derived from 15-18 subjects. TCRdb re-called the 5' RACE reads with MiXCR, one entry per CDR3 protein. The data hold 35,000 to 45,000 distinct CDR3 sequences, with less than 3.5% observed a single time. The sample comprised PBMCs. This receptor was obtained from an older woman with multiple sclerosis. The J gene is TRBJ2-7, the V gene TRBV20-1; 7 bases align to TRBD1. In DNA, the CDR3 is TGCAGTGCCAAGACAGGGATTACCTACGAGCAGTACTTC. Protein: CSAKTGITYEQYF.